A single sample is the source of the 22 T cell receptor beta chains below, sequenced in a study of cytomegalovirus exposure and HLA in healthy donors. In the PCR, 60 Vbeta and 13 Jbeta primers were used. Libraries were prepared by immunoSEQ multiplex PCR; TCRdb keeps only in-frame clonotypes and omits some of them. The table includes approximately 75,000 clones, 80% to 90% detected once. Sequences were obtained from PBMCs. These receptors came from a man between 65 and 79 years old in good health and CMV-seropositive.

The chain couples TRBV4-1 to TRBJ2-5; 7 positions match TRBD2. V trimming: 4 bases; J trimming: 5 bases; junction bases outside the gene matches: 10. Germline loops: CDR1 MGHRA, CDR2 YSYEKL. The CDR3 sequence is 15 residues long. The CDR3 sequence is CASSLAGGSGETQYF. DNA of the CDR3: TGCGCCAGCAGCCTCGCGGGCGGGAGCGGGGAGACCCAGTACTTC.

The chain has TRBV6-7 and TRBJ2-3, with TRBD2 matching over 9 bases. TRBV6-7 is noted as an ORF with a role that remains uncertain. This CDR3 comprises 18 residues. V was clipped by 6 bases and J by 2 bases; unmatched bases: 15. Written as DNA, the CDR3 is TGTGCCAGCAGCACACCCGTCGCTAGCGGGAACTTCACAGATACGCAGTATTTT. Protein: CASSTPVASGNFTDTQYF.

The chain links TRBV28 to TRBJ2-1; 9 bases are shared with TRBD2. The length of the CDR3 is 14 residues. Germline trimming cut 6 bases from V and 3 bases from J; bases unmatched to any gene: 3. Germline lookup yields CDR1 MDHEN and CDR2 SYDVKM. This CDR3 reads CASRRLADYNEQFF. The CDR3 DNA is TGTGCCAGCAGGCGACTAGCGGACTACAATGAGCAGTTCTTC.

In the case of this clone: In the same sample, other DNA sequences code for this CDR3. V and J are TRBV5-1 and TRBJ1-1; D is ambiguous. V lost 0 bases and J lost 0, with 3 bases in between. The CDR3 consists of 13 residues. Germline values: CDR1 SGHRS, CDR2 YFSETQ. For the CDR3, the DNA is TGCGCCAGCAGCTTGGGAGTGAACACTGAAGCTTTCTTT. Translation gives CASSLGVNTEAFF. Full variable domain (missing parts from reference TRBV5-1 and TRBJ1-1): KAGVTQTPRYLIKTRGQQVTLSCSPISGHRSVSWYQQTPGQGLQFLFEYFSETQRNKGNFPGRFSGRQFSNSRSEMNVSTLELGDSALYLCASSLGVNTEAFFGQGTRLTVV.

The chain has TRBV2 and TRBJ2-5; 14 positions agree with TRBD2. The germline gives CDR1 SNHLY, CDR2 FYNNEI. V was clipped by 4 bases and J by 5 bases; unmatched bases: 3. The length of the CDR3 is 15 residues. CDR3 sequence: CASSVGLAGVETQYF. DNA of the CDR3: TGTGCCAGCAGTGTGGGACTAGCGGGAGTTGAGACCCAGTACTTC. Combining the CDR3 with reference TRBV2 and TRBJ2-5 gives the whole variable domain EPEVTQTPSHQVTQMGQEVILRCVPISNHLYFYWYRQILGQKVEFLVSFYNNEISEKSEIFDDQFSVERPDGSNFTLKIRSTKLEDSAMYFCASSVGLAGVETQYFGPGTRLLVL.

Only one count was recorded for this clone. This chain joins TRBV7-9 and TRBJ1-6; D unclear. The CDR3 runs to 17 residues. V shed 4 bases and J shed 7 bases, with 20 bases lying between them. Looked up from germline, CDR1 is SEHNR and CDR2 is FQNEAQ (reference sequence). The CDR3, as DNA: TGTGCCAGCAGCTCAGCGGGTCGCTTAGCTCTCAATTCACCCCTCCACTTT. This encodes CASSSAGRLALNSPLHF.

The rearrangement uses TRBV5-1 and TRBJ1-2; the match to TRBD1 covers 8 bases. Germline V gene data show CDR1 as SGHRS and CDR2 as YFSETQ. The junction had 7 bases not matched to a gene; V was cut back by 4 bases and J by 5 bases. This CDR3 spans 14 amino acids. CDR3 in amino acids: CASSTQQGEYGYTF. CDR3 DNA sequence: TGCGCCAGCAGCACCCAACAGGGGGAATATGGCTACACCTTC.

This chain links TRBV7-9 with TRBJ2-1; D remains ambiguous. Per germline, CDR1 SEHNR and CDR2 FQNEAQ (reference sequence). V dropped 2 bases and J dropped 9 bases, with 5 bases sitting between them. This CDR3 has 11 amino acids. CDR3 amino acids: CASSLSVEQFF. DNA of the CDR3: TGTGCCAGCAGCTTATCTGTTGAGCAGTTCTTC.

The rearrangement joins TRBV6-1 to TRBJ2-3; D is possibly TRBD2 (5 bases). This CDR3 region has 13 residues. Trimming removed 5 bases at V and 2 bases at J, with 8 bases between. Germline assignment: CDR1 MNHNS and CDR2 SASEGT. CDR3 in amino acids: CASSPSFTDTQYF. DNA of the CDR3: TGTGCCAGCAGTCCTAGCTTCACAGATACGCAGTATTTT.

V is TRBV19 and J is TRBJ1-1; D is possibly TRBD1 (5 bases). Germline CDR1 reads LNHDA; CDR2 reads SQIVND (reference sequence). The CDR3 length is 13 residues. The V end lost 5 bases, the J end lost 3 bases, and 10 bases lay between the germline ends. Here the CDR3 DNA reads TGTGCCAGTAGTCCAAGGGGTGACACTGAAGCTTTCTTT. Amino acid sequence: CASSPRGDTEAFF.

The genes are TRBV4-1 and TRBJ1-2, with TRBD1 identical over 11 bases. The CDR3 loop spans 17 amino acids. J gave up 4 bases and V 0 bases, and 7 bases lay outside the gene matches. Germline V gene lookup returns CDR1 MGHRA and CDR2 YSYEKL. CDR3 coding DNA: TGCGCCAGCAGCCAAGACCCGAGGGGACAGGGGGGCTATGGCTACACCTTC. This codes for CASSQDPRGQGGYGYTF.

This rearrangement joins TRBV29-1 to TRBJ2-7; TRBD2 matches at 13 bases. J gave up 1 base and V 6 bases, and 9 bases lay outside the gene matches. The germline V gene has CDR1 SQVTM and CDR2 ANQGSEA. CDR3 size: 16 residues. This CDR3 reads CSVAGLAGAPSYEQYF. DNA of the CDR3: TGCAGCGTCGCCGGACTAGCGGGAGCCCCGTCCTACGAGCAGTACTTC.

The V and J genes are TRBV10-1 and TRBJ2-1, with 12 bases fitting TRBD2. Germline V CDR1 and CDR2: WNHNN, SYGVQD (reference sequence). Germline trimming cut 6 bases from V and 3 bases from J; bases unmatched to any gene: 6. This CDR3 contains 16 residues. The CDR3 loop is CASRRLAGDYYNEQFF. The CDR3 nucleotides read TGCGCCAGCAGAAGACTAGCGGGGGATTACTACAATGAGCAGTTCTTC.

The gene calls are TRBV7-2 and TRBJ2-5; D perhaps matches TRBD2 (6 bases). CDR3 length equals 14 residues. V lost 0 bases to trimming and J lost 5 bases, with 10 bases between them. Germline V gives CDR1 SGHTA, CDR2 FQGNSA. CDR3 region: CASSLARGWETQYF. The CDR3 DNA sequence: TGTGCCAGCAGCTTAGCGCGGGGCTGGGAGACCCAGTACTTC.

The rearrangement uses TRBV5-1 and TRBJ2-3; no reliable D call. Trimming took 1 base from V and 5 from J, leaving 14 bases between them. The germline V gene has CDR1 SGHRS and CDR2 YFSETQ. This CDR3 comprises 15 residues. The CDR3 bases are TGCGCCAGCAGCTTGAGGTTAGCCTACGAAGATACGCAGTATTTT. Amino acids: CASSLRLAYEDTQYF.

The chain links TRBV29-1 to TRBJ1-5, with a possible D match to TRBD1 (5 bases). The V gene lost 5 bases and the J gene lost 2 bases, with 7 bases spanning the gap. Germline V gene lookup returns CDR1 SQVTM and CDR2 ANQGSEA. The CDR3 has 12 residues. CDR3 sequence (DNA): TGCAGCGTTCAGGGTGGCAATCAGCCCCAGCATTTT. Its protein is CSVQGGNQPQHF. The variable domain in full, with the rest retrieved from reference TRBV29-1 and TRBJ1-5, is SAVISQKPSRDICQRGTSLTIQCQVDSQVTMMFWYRQQPGQSLTLIATANQGSEATYESGFVIDKFPISRPNLTFSTLTVSNMSPEDSSIYLCSVQGGNQPQHFGDGTRLSIL.

The chain recombines TRBV10-2 with TRBJ2-1, with TRBD1 identical over 11 bases. The CDR3 is 15 residues long. Germline CDR1 reads WSHSY; CDR2 reads SAAADI. V lost 6 bases and J lost 9; bases outside the gene matches: 10. CDR3 in DNA: TGCGCCAGCAGAAGAGAGGGACAGGGGGGTGGTGAGCAGTTCTTC. It codes for CASRREGQGGGEQFF.

This sequence joins TRBV5-1 and TRBJ2-3; 10 bases match TRBD2. The CDR3 is 16 residues long. From germline, CDR1 is SGHRS and CDR2 YFSETQ. V shed 1 base, J shed 8 bases, and the junction held 10 bases outside the gene matches. CDR3 sequence: CASSLFLAGGPSTQYF. In DNA, the CDR3 is TGCGCCAGCAGCTTGTTTTTAGCGGGGGGCCCAAGTACGCAGTATTTT.

V is TRBV28 and J is TRBJ2-3; the D is unclear. V was shortened by 4 bases and J by 0 bases, with 5 bases between the two germline ends. The V gene's germline CDR1 is MDHEN and CDR2 SYDVKM. CDR3 length: 13 amino acids. CDR3 amino acids: CASSSGSTDTQYF. In nucleotides, the CDR3 is TGTGCCAGCAGTTCCGGGAGCACAGATACGCAGTATTTT.

This rearrangement joins TRBV4-1 to TRBJ2-5; D is uncertain. The CDR3 has 14 amino acids. V was trimmed by 3 bases and J by 5 bases, leaving 13 bases between them. CDR1 and CDR2 (germline): MGHRA, YSYEKL. DNA for the CDR3: TGCGCCAGCAGCCACCCCGGGTTCGGGGAGACCCAGTACTTC. As protein: CASSHPGFGETQYF.

This clone was detected only a few times. The J gene is TRBJ2-1, the V gene TRBV30; tentatively, D is TRBD1 (5 bases). Germline lookup yields CDR1 GTSNPN and CDR2 SVGIG (reference sequence). The V end was cut by 5 bases, the J end by 7 bases, with 12 bases between. CDR3 length equals 12 residues. The CDR3 spells CAWAGAGNEQFF. As DNA, the CDR3 is TGTGCCTGGGCCGGAGCAGGGAATGAGCAGTTCTTC.

The chain joins TRBV7-9 to TRBJ2-7; 7 nucleotides match TRBD1. This CDR3 region has 16 residues. V dropped 5 bases and J dropped 0; count of bases not matched to a gene: 10. CDR1 is SEHNR and CDR2 is FQNEAQ in the germline V gene (reference sequence). The CDR3 nucleotides read TGTGCCAGCAGCCAACAGGGGCCGGGGAGCTCCTACGAGCAGTACTTC. It specifies CASSQQGPGSSYEQYF.